This T cell receptor beta chain was identified during a study of T cells in localized non-small cell lung cancer. Study findings and constraints: Heterogeneity remains possible because sequencing was limited to only one tumor region. Within adjacent lung there appeared a median roughly 60 of the top 100 tumor clones. In uninvolved adjacent lung, T cell clonality reached its highest value, exceeding tumor.

A word on this clone: Antigen: not known.

Germline V gives CDR1 SGHVS, CDR2 FQNEAQ. This CDR3 contains 15 residues. With 0 bases removed from V and 2 bases from J, the gap between germline ends came to 8 bases. Clones were sequenced by immunoSEQ multiplex PCR, and TCRdb holds only the in-frame ones, with some missing. The sample shows roughly 23,000 clones, 85% to 90% of them seen only once. The material was peripheral blood, obtained before any cancer treatment. The gene calls are TRBV7-8 and TRBJ1-5; unclear D gene. The clonotype originates from a male donor at least 60 years old with stage I lung adenocarcinoma. The CDR3 nucleotides read TGTGCCAGCAGCTTAGCAGGGATTCGCAATCAGCCCCAGCATTTT. It is translated as CASSLAGIRNQPQHF.